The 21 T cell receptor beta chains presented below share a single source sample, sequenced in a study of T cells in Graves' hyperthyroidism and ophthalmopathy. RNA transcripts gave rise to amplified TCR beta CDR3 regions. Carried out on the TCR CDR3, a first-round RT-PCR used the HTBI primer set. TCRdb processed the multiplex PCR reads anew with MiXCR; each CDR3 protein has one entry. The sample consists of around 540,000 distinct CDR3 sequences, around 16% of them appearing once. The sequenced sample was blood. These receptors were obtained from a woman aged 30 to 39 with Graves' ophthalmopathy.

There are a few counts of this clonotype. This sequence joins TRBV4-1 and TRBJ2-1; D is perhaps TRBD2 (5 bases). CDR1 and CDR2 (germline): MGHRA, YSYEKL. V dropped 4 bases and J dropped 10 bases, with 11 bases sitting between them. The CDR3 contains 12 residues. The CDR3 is CASSRTGWEQFF. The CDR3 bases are TGCGCCAGCAGCCGGACGGGATGGGAGCAGTTCTTC.

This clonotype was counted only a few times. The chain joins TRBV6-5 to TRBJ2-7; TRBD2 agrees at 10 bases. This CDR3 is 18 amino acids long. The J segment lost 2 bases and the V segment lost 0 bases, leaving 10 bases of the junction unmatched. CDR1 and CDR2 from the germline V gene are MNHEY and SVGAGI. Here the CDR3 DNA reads TGTGCCAGCAGTTACTCGATGGCTAGCGGGAGTAGTACCTACGAGCAGTACTTC. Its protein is CASSYSMASGSSTYEQYF.

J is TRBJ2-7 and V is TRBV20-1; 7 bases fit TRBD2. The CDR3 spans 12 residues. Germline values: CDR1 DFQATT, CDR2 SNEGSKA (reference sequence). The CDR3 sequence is CSLGLWFNEQYF. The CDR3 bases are TGCAGCCTGGGACTATGGTTTAACGAGCAGTACTTC.

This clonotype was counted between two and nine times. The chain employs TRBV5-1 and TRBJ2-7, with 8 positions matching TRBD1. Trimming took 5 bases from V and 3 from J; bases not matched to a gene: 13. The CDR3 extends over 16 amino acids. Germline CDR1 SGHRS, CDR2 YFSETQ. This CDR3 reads CASRKEAGTGDYEQYF. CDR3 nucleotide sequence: TGCGCCAGCAGAAAGGAGGCCGGGACAGGAGACTACGAGCAGTACTTC.

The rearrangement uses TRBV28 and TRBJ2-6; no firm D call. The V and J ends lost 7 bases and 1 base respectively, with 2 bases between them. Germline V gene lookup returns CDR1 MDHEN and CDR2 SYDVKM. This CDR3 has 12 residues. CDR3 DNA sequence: TGTGCCAGCACTTCTGGGGCCAACGTCCTGACTTTC. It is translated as CASTSGANVLTF.

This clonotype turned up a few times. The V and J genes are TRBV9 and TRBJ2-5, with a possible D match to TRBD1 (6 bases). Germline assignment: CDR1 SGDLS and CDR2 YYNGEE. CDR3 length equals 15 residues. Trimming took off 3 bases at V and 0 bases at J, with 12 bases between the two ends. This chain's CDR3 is CASSANQGNQETQYF. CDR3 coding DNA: TGTGCCAGCAGCGCAAATCAGGGGAACCAAGAGACCCAGTACTTC.

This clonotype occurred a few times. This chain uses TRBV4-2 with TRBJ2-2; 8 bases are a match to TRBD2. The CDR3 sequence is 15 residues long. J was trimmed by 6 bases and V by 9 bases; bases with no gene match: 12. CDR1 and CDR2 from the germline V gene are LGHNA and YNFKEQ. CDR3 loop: CASTGGPLMAGELFF. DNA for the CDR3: TGTGCCAGTACGGGAGGGCCTCTTATGGCCGGGGAGCTGTTTTTT.

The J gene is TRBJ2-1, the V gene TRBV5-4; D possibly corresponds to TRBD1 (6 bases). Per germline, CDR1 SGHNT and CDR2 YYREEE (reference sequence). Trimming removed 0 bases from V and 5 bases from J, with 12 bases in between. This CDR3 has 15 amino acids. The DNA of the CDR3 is TGTGCCAGCAGCTTGGGAGGGGGTCTTAACAATGAGCAGTTCTTC. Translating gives CASSLGGGLNNEQFF.

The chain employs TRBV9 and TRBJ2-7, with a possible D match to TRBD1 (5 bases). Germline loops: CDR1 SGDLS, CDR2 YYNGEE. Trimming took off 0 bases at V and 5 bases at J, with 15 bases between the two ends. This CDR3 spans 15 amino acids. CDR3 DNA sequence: TGTGCCAGCAGCGTAGCGGTAGGGGTTGTACACGAGCAGTACTTC. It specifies CASSVAVGVVHEQYF.

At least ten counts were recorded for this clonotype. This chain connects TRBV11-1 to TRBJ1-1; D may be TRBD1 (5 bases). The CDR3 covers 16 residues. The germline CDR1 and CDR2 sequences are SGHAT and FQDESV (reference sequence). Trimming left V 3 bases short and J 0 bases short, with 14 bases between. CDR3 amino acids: CASSFGGTGMNTEAFF. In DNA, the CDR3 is TGTGCCAGCAGCTTTGGGGGGACGGGGATGAACACTGAAGCTTTCTTT.

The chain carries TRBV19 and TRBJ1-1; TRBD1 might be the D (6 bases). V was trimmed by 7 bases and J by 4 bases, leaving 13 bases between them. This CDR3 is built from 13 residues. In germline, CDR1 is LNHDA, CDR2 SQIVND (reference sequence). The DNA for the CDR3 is TGTGCCAGTACCGAAGGGGGGACCACTGAAGCTTTCTTT. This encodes CASTEGGTTEAFF.

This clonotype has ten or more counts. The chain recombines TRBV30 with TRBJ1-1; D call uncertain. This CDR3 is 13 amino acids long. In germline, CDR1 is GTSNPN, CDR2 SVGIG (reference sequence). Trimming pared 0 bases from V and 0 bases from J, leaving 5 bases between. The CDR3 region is CAWSVRMNTEAFF. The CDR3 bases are TGTGCCTGGAGTGTACGGATGAACACTGAAGCTTTCTTT.

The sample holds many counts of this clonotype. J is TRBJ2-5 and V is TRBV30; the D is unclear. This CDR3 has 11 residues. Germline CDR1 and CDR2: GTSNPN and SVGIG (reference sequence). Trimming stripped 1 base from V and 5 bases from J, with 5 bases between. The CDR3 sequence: CAWSARETQYF. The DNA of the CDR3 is TGTGCCTGGAGTGCCCGGGAGACCCAGTACTTC.

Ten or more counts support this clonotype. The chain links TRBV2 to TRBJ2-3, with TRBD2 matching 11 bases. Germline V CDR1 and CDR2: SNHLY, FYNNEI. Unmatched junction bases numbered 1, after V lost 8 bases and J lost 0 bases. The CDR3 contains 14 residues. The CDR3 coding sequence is TGTGCCAGCCGACTAGCGGGAAGCACAGATACGCAGTATTTT. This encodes CASRLAGSTDTQYF.

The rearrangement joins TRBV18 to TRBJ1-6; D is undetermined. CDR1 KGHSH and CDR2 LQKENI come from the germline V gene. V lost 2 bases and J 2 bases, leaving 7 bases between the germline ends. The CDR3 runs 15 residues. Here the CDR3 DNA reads TGTGCCAGCTCACCAAGGGTCCCCTATAATTCACCCCTCCACTTT. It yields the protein CASSPRVPYNSPLHF.

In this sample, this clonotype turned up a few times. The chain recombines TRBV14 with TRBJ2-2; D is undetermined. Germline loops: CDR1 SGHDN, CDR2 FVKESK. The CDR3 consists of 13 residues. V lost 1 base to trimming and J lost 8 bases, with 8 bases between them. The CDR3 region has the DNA TGTGCCAGCAGCCAAGGTCTGGCAGGGGAGCTGTTTTTT. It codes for CASSQGLAGELFF. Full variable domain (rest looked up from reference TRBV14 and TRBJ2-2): EAGVTQFPSHSVIEKGQTVTLRCDPISGHDNLYWYRRVMGKEIKFLLHFVKESKQDESGMPNNRFLAERTGGTYSTLKVQPAELEDSGVYFCASSQGLAGELFFGEGSRLTVL.

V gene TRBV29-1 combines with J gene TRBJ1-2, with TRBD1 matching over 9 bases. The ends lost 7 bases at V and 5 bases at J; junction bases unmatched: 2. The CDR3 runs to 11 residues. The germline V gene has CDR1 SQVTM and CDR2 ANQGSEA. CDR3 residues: CSETGGYGYTF. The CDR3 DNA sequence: TGCAGCGAGACAGGGGGATATGGCTACACCTTC.

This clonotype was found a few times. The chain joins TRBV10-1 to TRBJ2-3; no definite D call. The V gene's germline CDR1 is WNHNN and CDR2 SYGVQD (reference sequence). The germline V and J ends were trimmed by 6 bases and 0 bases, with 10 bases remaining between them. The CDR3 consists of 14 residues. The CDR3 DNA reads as TGCGCCAGCAGCCAGGATACTAGCACAGATACGCAGTATTTT. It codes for CASSQDTSTDTQYF.

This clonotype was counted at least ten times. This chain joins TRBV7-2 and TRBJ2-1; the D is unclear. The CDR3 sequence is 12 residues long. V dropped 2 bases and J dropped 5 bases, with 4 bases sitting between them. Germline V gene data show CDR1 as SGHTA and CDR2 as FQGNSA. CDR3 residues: CASSLKNNEQFF. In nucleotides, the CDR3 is TGTGCCAGCAGCTTAAAAAACAATGAGCAGTTCTTC.

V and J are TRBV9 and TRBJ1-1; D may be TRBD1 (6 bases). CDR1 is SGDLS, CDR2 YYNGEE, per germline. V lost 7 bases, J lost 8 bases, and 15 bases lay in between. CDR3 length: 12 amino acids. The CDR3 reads CASSNKGTEAFF. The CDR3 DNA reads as TGTGCCAGCTCAAATAAAGGGACAGAAGCTTTCTTT.

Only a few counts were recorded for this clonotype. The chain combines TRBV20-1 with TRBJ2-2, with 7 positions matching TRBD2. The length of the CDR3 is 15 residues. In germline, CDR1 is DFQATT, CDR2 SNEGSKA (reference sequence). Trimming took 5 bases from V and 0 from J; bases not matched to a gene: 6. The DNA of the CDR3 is TGCAGTGCTTCCCGAAGCGGGACGAACACCGGGGAGCTGTTTTTT. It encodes CSASRSGTNTGELFF.